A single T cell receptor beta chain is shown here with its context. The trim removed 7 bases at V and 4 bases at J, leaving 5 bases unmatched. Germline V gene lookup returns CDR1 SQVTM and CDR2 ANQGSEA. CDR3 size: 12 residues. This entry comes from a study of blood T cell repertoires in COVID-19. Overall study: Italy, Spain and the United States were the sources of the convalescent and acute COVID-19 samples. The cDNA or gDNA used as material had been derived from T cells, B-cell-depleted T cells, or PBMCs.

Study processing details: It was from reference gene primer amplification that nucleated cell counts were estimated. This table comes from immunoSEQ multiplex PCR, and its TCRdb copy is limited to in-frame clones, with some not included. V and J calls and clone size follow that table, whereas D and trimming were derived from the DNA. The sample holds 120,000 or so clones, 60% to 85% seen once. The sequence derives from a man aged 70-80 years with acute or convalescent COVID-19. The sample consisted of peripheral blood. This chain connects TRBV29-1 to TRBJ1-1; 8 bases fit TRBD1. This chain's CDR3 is CSGYRGVTEAFF. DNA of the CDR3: TGCAGCGGGTACAGGGGGGTCACTGAAGCTTTCTTT. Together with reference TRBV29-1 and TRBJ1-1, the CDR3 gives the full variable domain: SAVISQKPSRDICQRGTSLTIQCQVDSQVTMMFWYRQQPGQSLTLIATANQGSEATYESGFVIDKFPISRPNLTFSTLTVSNMSPEDSSIYLCSGYRGVTEAFFGQGTRLTVV.